The 8 T cell receptor beta chains below all came from one sample that was sequenced in a study of shared clonotypes between healthy human individuals. Here immunoSEQ multiplex PCR was the method, and the copy in TCRdb shows in-frame clones only, minus some. Among millions of clones listed, approximately 93% were seen once. The specimen sequenced was naive CD4+ T cells from PBMCs. Noted subset: CD45RA+ positively selected. The receptors were sampled from a man in his late teens or twenties in good health. Some clones in this sample may be carry-over from other donors' samples.

This chain joins TRBV6-1 and TRBJ2-7, with D possibly TRBD1 on 5 matching bases. The CDR3 spans 13 residues. V lost 7 bases and J 3 bases, leaving 13 bases between the germline ends. The germline V gene has CDR1 MNHNS and CDR2 SASEGT. CDR3 amino acids: CASIETDLYEQYF. CDR3 bases: TGTGCCAGCATAGAGACAGATCTCTACGAGCAGTACTTC.

The chain is built from TRBV6-4 and TRBJ1-4; TRBD1 matches 8 bases. J was trimmed by 6 bases and V by 3 bases; bases with no gene match: 6. CDR1 is MRHNA and CDR2 is SNTAGT in the germline V gene. The CDR3 is made up of 15 amino acids. The CDR3 DNA reads as TGTGCCAGCAGTGAATCGACAGGGGCCTATGAAAAACTGTTTTTT. Protein sequence: CASSESTGAYEKLFF.

The chain links TRBV7-2 to TRBJ1-2, with TRBD1 matching over 8 bases. Germline loops: CDR1 SGHTA, CDR2 FQGNSA. V dropped 5 bases and J dropped 5; count of bases not matched to a gene: 19. This CDR3 has 18 amino acids. The CDR3 is CASSQLNVRSGGGYGYTF. The CDR3 DNA follows: TGTGCCAGCAGCCAACTAAACGTCCGGTCAGGGGGCGGATATGGCTACACCTTC.

V and J are TRBV7-8 and TRBJ1-1, with D perhaps TRBD1 (6 bases). CDR1 is SGHVS, CDR2 FQNEAQ, per germline. The V end was cut by 2 bases, the J end by 1 base, with 11 bases between. The CDR3 has 15 residues. CDR3 residues: CASSLIRGTNTEAFF. The CDR3 DNA follows: TGTGCCAGCAGCTTAATTAGGGGGACGAACACTGAAGCTTTCTTT.

This sequence joins TRBV30 and TRBJ1-2; D perhaps matches TRBD1 (5 bases). Germline values: CDR1 GTSNPN, CDR2 SVGIG (reference sequence). The CDR3 is 16 residues long. Between the trimmed V and J ends, which lost 0 bases and 8 bases, there was a span of 22 bases. CDR3 nucleotides: TGTGCCTGGAGTGTTTTACAGCGAGGACAAACTCGGGGCTACACCTTC. It codes for CAWSVLQRGQTRGYTF.

This clone was observed a few times. The rearrangement joins TRBV19 to TRBJ2-3; a weak D match, TRBD2 (6 bases). The germline V and J ends were trimmed by 5 bases and 1 base, with 7 bases remaining between them. Looked up from germline, CDR1 is LNHDA and CDR2 is SQIVND (reference sequence). This CDR3 has 13 amino acids. For the CDR3, the DNA is TGTGCCAGTAGTGCTAGCGGCACAGATACGCAGTATTTT. Protein: CASSASGTDTQYF.

The genes are TRBV10-1 and TRBJ1-2; D uncertain. The CDR3 totals 12 residues. V was clipped by 5 bases and J by 14 bases, with 18 bases between them. Germline lookup yields CDR1 WNHNN and CDR2 SYGVQD (reference sequence). The CDR3 nucleotides read TGCGCCAGCAGTTTAGACCGGGATGCGTTAACCTTC. It yields the protein CASSLDRDALTF.

The chain links TRBV5-6 to TRBJ2-2; 9 bases agree with TRBD1. The ends lost 0 bases at V and 2 bases at J; junction bases unmatched: 2. CDR3 length: 16 amino acids. Looked up from germline, CDR1 is SGHDT and CDR2 is YYEEEE. CDR3 sequence (DNA): TGTGCCAGCAGCTTGGTGACAGGGGGAAACACCGGGGAGCTGTTTTTT. This translates into CASSLVTGGNTGELFF.